The next 25 T cell receptor beta chains were all read from a single sample in a study of blood T cell repertoires in COVID-19. Libraries were prepared by immunoSEQ multiplex PCR; TCRdb keeps only in-frame clonotypes and omits some of them. The profile shows fewer than 350,000 clones, roughly nine tenths of them singletons. Input material: peripheral blood. These receptor sequences come from a man in his forties or fifties with active or convalescent COVID-19.

This clone was observed a handful of times. This chain links TRBV19 with TRBJ1-2, with unresolved D. CDR1 is LNHDA and CDR2 is SQIVND in the germline V gene (reference sequence). CDR3 length: 11 residues. With 3 bases removed from V and 6 bases from J, the gap between germline ends came to 5 bases. CDR3 DNA: TGTGCCAGTAGTATGTGGCATGGCTACACCTTC. Its translation is CASSMWHGYTF.

The chain combines TRBV28 with TRBJ1-1; weak D call: TRBD1 (6 bases). Germline CDR1 and CDR2: MDHEN and SYDVKM. This CDR3 contains 15 residues. V shed 6 bases and J shed 3 bases, with 17 bases lying between them. CDR3 residues: CASRLWTDLYTEAFF. Written as DNA, the CDR3 is TGTGCCAGCAGGCTTTGGACAGACCTCTACACTGAAGCTTTCTTT. Using reference TRBV28 and TRBJ1-1 for the parts outside the CDR3, the full variable domain is DVKVTQSSRYLVKRTGEKVFLECVQDMDHENMFWYRQDPGLGLRLIYFSYDVKMKEKGDIPEGYSVSREKKERFSLILESASTNQTSMYLCASRLWTDLYTEAFFGQGTRLTVV.

The V call is TRBV19, the J call TRBJ1-1; 11 bases map to TRBD1. V trimming: 10 bases; J trimming: 1 base; junction bases outside the gene matches: 8. Per the germline V gene, CDR1 is LNHDA and CDR2 is SQIVND (reference sequence). The CDR3 is 15 residues long. The CDR3 DNA reads as TGTGCCACAAGAGGGACAGGGGGGACGAACACTGAAGCTTTCTTT. Protein: CATRGTGGTNTEAFF. The full variable domain, its missing parts supplied by reference TRBV19 and TRBJ1-1, is DGGITQSPKYLFRKEGQNVTLSCEQNLNHDAMYWYRQDPGQGLRLIYYSQIVNDFQKGDIAEGYSVSREKKESFPLTVTSAQKNPTAFYLCATRGTGGTNTEAFFGQGTRLTVV.

The chain couples TRBV28 to TRBJ2-5; TRBD1 matches 7 bases. Germline V gene lookup returns CDR1 MDHEN and CDR2 SYDVKM. The CDR3 has 14 amino acids. V lost 5 bases, J lost 3 bases, and 6 bases stayed unmatched. The DNA for the CDR3 is TGTGCCAGCAGTCGGGGACAGCCTGAAGAGACCCAGTACTTC. It is translated as CASSRGQPEETQYF.

The gene calls are TRBV5-4 and TRBJ2-7, with TRBD2 matching over 7 bases. With V trimmed by 3 bases and J by 6 bases, 3 bases remained unmatched. Germline assignment: CDR1 SGHNT and CDR2 YYREEE (reference sequence). The CDR3 runs to 12 residues. The CDR3 nucleotides are TGTGCCAGCAGCTGGACGGGGGGCGAGCAGTACTTC. It is translated as CASSWTGGEQYF.

The chain recombines TRBV7-3 with TRBJ2-3; D is unresolved. The CDR3 loop spans 14 amino acids. Germline V lookup: CDR1 SGHTA, CDR2 FQGTGA. Trimming pared 5 bases from V and 1 base from J, leaving 10 bases between. Written as DNA, the CDR3 is TGTGCCAGCAGCGCCCTGGGCGGCACAGATACGCAGTATTTT. It codes for CASSALGGTDTQYF.

The chain employs TRBV19 and TRBJ2-3, with 11 bases aligning to TRBD1. Germline V CDR1 and CDR2: LNHDA, SQIVND (reference sequence). J gave up 6 bases and V 6 bases, and 11 bases lay outside the gene matches. This CDR3 is 16 amino acids long. The CDR3 DNA sequence: TGTGCCAGTAGCCTTGACGGGACAGGGGGTCGGGATACGCAGTATTTT. It specifies CASSLDGTGGRDTQYF. Using reference TRBV19 and TRBJ2-3 for the parts outside the CDR3, the full variable domain is DGGITQSPKYLFRKEGQNVTLSCEQNLNHDAMYWYRQDPGQGLRLIYYSQIVNDFQKGDIAEGYSVSREKKESFPLTVTSAQKNPTAFYLCASSLDGTGGRDTQYFGPGTRLTVL.

The rearrangement joins TRBV7-2 to TRBJ2-3, with 9 positions matching TRBD2. The V segment lost 2 bases and the J segment 9 bases; nucleotides outside the gene matches: 9. The germline V gene encodes CDR1 SGHTA and CDR2 FQGNSA. CDR3 length equals 15 residues. The CDR3 bases are TGTGCCAGCAGCTTACTAGCGGGGTTCGAAGGGACGCAGTATTTT. Translated: CASSLLAGFEGTQYF.

The chain has TRBV28 and TRBJ1-2, with 9 bases matching TRBD1. Germline V CDR1 and CDR2: MDHEN, SYDVKM. This CDR3 is built from 15 residues. V trimming: 3 bases; J trimming: 8 bases; junction bases outside the gene matches: 10. The CDR3 reads CASSLNRGRSEGYTF. The CDR3, as DNA: TGTGCCAGCAGTTTGAACAGGGGGCGATCGGAAGGCTACACCTTC.

The CDR3: CASSLTPQGSETQYF. DNA of the CDR3: TGTGCCAGCAGTCTCACCCCACAGGGTTCGGAGACCCAGTACTTC. The chain has TRBV25-1 and TRBJ2-5; D perhaps matches TRBD1 (6 bases). The CDR3 runs 15 residues. Trimming stripped 5 bases from V and 5 bases from J, with 18 bases between. The germline gives CDR1 MGHDK, CDR2 SYGVNS.

This clone has just one count. This sequence joins TRBV9 and TRBJ2-1; 8 bases line up with TRBD2. J lost 9 bases, V lost 1 base, and 9 bases had no gene match. The CDR3 is made up of 15 amino acids. Germline V lookup: CDR1 SGDLS, CDR2 YYNGEE. The CDR3 sequence is CASSVREAGVGEQFF. For the CDR3, the DNA is TGTGCCAGCAGCGTACGAGAAGCGGGAGTGGGTGAGCAGTTCTTC.

This clone appeared once. The V call is TRBV7-6, the J call TRBJ2-2; the D gene is possibly TRBD1 (5 bases). This CDR3 has 14 residues. V lost 6 bases and J lost 7, with 15 bases in between. The germline V gene encodes CDR1 SGHVS and CDR2 FNYEAQ. CDR3 in amino acids: CASSPQGVGGELFF. DNA of the CDR3: TGTGCCAGCAGTCCTCAGGGCGTGGGCGGGGAGCTGTTTTTT.

V usage is TRBV7-8 and J usage is TRBJ1-2, with TRBD1 matching over 9 bases. V lost 4 bases, J lost 2 bases, and 11 bases stayed unmatched. The germline V gene encodes CDR1 SGHVS and CDR2 FQNEAQ. CDR3 length equals 17 residues. The CDR3 loop reads CASSSRTGEVINYGYTF. CDR3 nucleotides: TGTGCCAGCAGCTCCCGGACAGGGGAGGTTATAAACTATGGCTACACCTTC. Supplemented by reference TRBV7-8 and TRBJ1-2, the full variable domain reads GAGVSQSPRYKVAKRGQDVALRCDPISGHVSLFWYQQALGQGPEFLTYFQNEAQLDKSGLPSDRFFAERPEGSVSTLKIQRTQQEDSAVYLCASSSRTGEVINYGYTFGSGTRLTVV.

V usage is TRBV6-1 and J usage is TRBJ1-2, with D perhaps matching TRBD1 (5 bases). This CDR3 has 12 residues. The V end lost 7 bases, the J end lost 6 bases, and 12 bases lay between the germline ends. Germline CDR1 is MNHNS and CDR2 is SASEGT. In DNA, the CDR3 is TGTGCCAGCACCGAACGGGGGGATGGCTACACCTTC. It yields the protein CASTERGDGYTF.

The chain recombines TRBV7-6 with TRBJ2-6; TRBD2 matches at 8 bases. CDR3 length: 20 amino acids. After removal of 1 base from V and 0 bases from J, the junction contained 11 bases not matched to a gene. Germline lookup yields CDR1 SGHVS and CDR2 FNYEAQ. As DNA, the CDR3 is TGTGCCAGCAGCTTAGTTCCCCCCGGCGCGGGAGGCTCTGGGGCCAACGTCCTGACTTTC. Translation: CASSLVPPGAGGSGANVLTF.

The chain links TRBV6-6 to TRBJ2-7; tentative D call: TRBD1 (6 bases). Germline V lookup: CDR1 MNHNY, CDR2 SVGAGI (reference sequence). CDR3 length equals 18 residues. V dropped 5 bases and J dropped 0 bases, with 23 bases sitting between them. The CDR3, as DNA: TGTGCCAGCAGTCTGCGGCGGAGTGGGGGCGCCGACTCCTACGAGCAGTACTTC. Translated, it gives CASSLRRSGGADSYEQYF.

CDR3 in DNA: TGTGCCAGCAGCTCATTACAGAGTCCTGAAGCTTTCTTT. Protein sequence: CASSSLQSPEAFF. The chain combines TRBV4-2 with TRBJ1-1; no definite D call. The CDR3 sequence is 13 residues long. Germline V gives CDR1 LGHNA, CDR2 YNFKEQ. V gave up 5 bases and J gave up 6 bases, with 13 bases separating them.

This chain joins TRBV28 and TRBJ1-5; D unresolved. Per the germline V gene, CDR1 is MDHEN and CDR2 is SYDVKM. CDR3 length: 12 amino acids. The V end was cut by 7 bases, the J end by 3 bases, with 7 bases between. The CDR3 sequence: CASMADNQPQHF. Written as DNA, the CDR3 is TGTGCCAGCATGGCAGACAATCAGCCCCAGCATTTT.

The chain links TRBV18 to TRBJ2-3; D may be TRBD1 (5 bases). Germline lookup yields CDR1 KGHSH and CDR2 LQKENI. The CDR3 is made up of 16 amino acids. V was clipped by 4 bases and J by 0 bases, with 14 bases between them. The CDR3 here is CASSQGPSDSTDTQYF. The CDR3, as DNA: TGTGCCAGCTCACAGGGGCCATCGGACAGCACAGATACGCAGTATTTT. The variable domain in full, completed from reference TRBV18 and TRBJ2-3, reads NAGVMQNPRHLVRRRGQEARLRCSPMKGHSHVYWYRQLPEEGLKFMVYLQKENIIDESGMPKERFSAEFPKEGPSILRIQQVVRGDSAAYFCASSQGPSDSTDTQYFGPGTRLTVL.

The sample holds one count of this clone. The V call is TRBV30, the J call TRBJ1-2; D remains ambiguous. The CDR3 has 11 residues. CDR1 and CDR2 from the germline V gene are GTSNPN and SVGIG (reference sequence). Trimming took 0 bases from V and 6 from J, leaving 5 bases between them. As DNA, the CDR3 is TGTGCCTGGAGTGTACTCCATGGCTACACCTTC. Translated, it gives CAWSVLHGYTF.

CDR3 in amino acids: CASRTDSHFYEQYF. The CDR3 DNA sequence: TGTGCCAGCAGAACGGACAGCCATTTCTACGAGCAGTACTTC. The V and J genes are TRBV6-5 and TRBJ2-7; possible D gene TRBD1, 6 bases. This CDR3 spans 14 amino acids. Germline CDR1 reads MNHEY; CDR2 reads SVGAGI. Trimming pared 6 bases from V and 3 bases from J, leaving 15 bases between.

The chain carries TRBV30 and TRBJ2-7; 7 nucleotides match TRBD1. Looked up from germline, CDR1 is GTSNPN and CDR2 is SVGIG (reference sequence). The CDR3 consists of 16 residues. V trimming: 1 base; J trimming: 3 bases; junction bases outside the gene matches: 12. The CDR3 loop reads CAWSAEPGQVDYEQYF. CDR3 nucleotides: TGTGCCTGGAGTGCCGAACCCGGACAGGTCGACTACGAGCAGTACTTC.

CDR3 in DNA: TGTGCCAGCAGCCCTGGTGGTCCCGCGGAGCAGTACTTC. Protein: CASSPGGPAEQYF. The chain is built from TRBV3-1 (or the pseudogene TRBV3-2) and TRBJ2-7; no reliable D call. Germline-derived CDR1 and CDR2 are LGHDT and YNNKEL (reference sequence). The CDR3 extends over 13 amino acids. Trimming shortened V by 4 bases and J by 7 bases, and 14 bases separated the two germline ends.

V and J are TRBV2 and TRBJ2-1; D is possibly TRBD1 (5 bases). The V gene's germline CDR1 is SNHLY and CDR2 FYNNEI. This CDR3 has 10 amino acids. V lost 10 bases to trimming and J lost 7 bases, with 8 bases between them. CDR3 nucleotides: TGTGCCACAAGGGGTAATGAGCAGTTCTTC. Its protein product is CATRGNEQFF.

V usage is TRBV18 and J usage is TRBJ1-6; D is perhaps TRBD1 (6 bases). This CDR3 has 15 amino acids. The V end was cut by 2 bases, the J end by 10 bases, with 15 bases between. In germline, CDR1 is KGHSH, CDR2 LQKENI. CDR3 in DNA: TGTGCCAGCTCACCATCTTCAGGGGAAAGATCACCCCTCCACTTT. Translating it yields CASSPSSGERSPLHF. Variable domain in full (rest from reference TRBV18 and TRBJ1-6): NAGVMQNPRHLVRRRGQEARLRCSPMKGHSHVYWYRQLPEEGLKFMVYLQKENIIDESGMPKERFSAEFPKEGPSILRIQQVVRGDSAAYFCASSPSSGERSPLHFGNGTRLTVT.